The 20 T cell receptor beta chains reported below all come from one sample, sequenced in a study of blood T cell repertoires in COVID-19. Clones were sequenced by immunoSEQ multiplex PCR, and TCRdb holds only the in-frame ones, with some missing. This repertoire shows fewer than 250,000 clones, roughly 85% found once; its top ten account for approximately 8.2%. Sequencing was performed on PBMCs or T cells enriched from blood (not recorded which). The receptor set was obtained from a woman aged 45 to 65 with acute COVID-19.

The chain combines TRBV7-9 with TRBJ1-1, with a weak D call TRBD1 (5 bases). Trimming shortened V by 3 bases and J by 0 bases, and 8 bases separated the two germline ends. CDR3 length: 14 residues. The germline V gene has CDR1 SEHNR and CDR2 FQNEAQ (reference sequence). CDR3 DNA: TGTGCCAGCAGCTTCACAGGAATGAACACTGAAGCTTTCTTT. Translating gives CASSFTGMNTEAFF.

The rearrangement uses TRBV19 and TRBJ1-1; TRBD1 aligns across 8 bases. This CDR3 spans 16 amino acids. J lost 5 bases, V lost 0 bases, and 8 bases had no gene match. From germline, CDR1 is LNHDA and CDR2 SQIVND (reference sequence). The CDR3 coding sequence is TGTGCCAGTAGTATAGAGGGGGACAGGAGAGGTACTGAAGCTTTCTTT. Encoded protein: CASSIEGDRRGTEAFF.

CDR3 sequence: CASRTLSSYNEQFF. For the CDR3, the DNA is TGTGCCAGTCGGACACTCTCCTCCTACAATGAGCAGTTCTTC. V usage is TRBV19 and J usage is TRBJ2-1; TRBD1 might be the D (5 bases). Trimming pared 8 bases from V and 0 bases from J, leaving 11 bases between. The V gene's germline CDR1 is LNHDA and CDR2 SQIVND (reference sequence). This CDR3 has 14 amino acids.

V usage is TRBV7-2 and J usage is TRBJ1-2; perhaps TRBD1 as D (6 bases). The length of the CDR3 is 13 residues. The germline V gene encodes CDR1 SGHTA and CDR2 FQGNSA. V was cut by 2 bases and J by 3 bases, with 7 bases left in between. CDR3 residues: CASSLYRDYGYTF. Written as DNA, the CDR3 is TGTGCCAGCAGCTTATACAGGGACTATGGCTACACCTTC.

This clone has only one observation. V gene TRBV7-9 combines with J gene TRBJ2-7; perhaps TRBD1 as D (7 bases). Germline V lookup: CDR1 SEHNR, CDR2 FQNEAQ (reference sequence). Trimming removed 3 bases at V and 7 bases at J, with 16 bases between. The CDR3 sequence is 14 residues long. The CDR3 DNA is TGTGCCAGCAGCTTCCAGGGGGGTTTATGGGAGCAGTACTTC. It is translated as CASSFQGGLWEQYF.

V usage is TRBV7-3 and J usage is TRBJ2-3; 10 nucleotides align to TRBD2. CDR3 size: 15 residues. J gave up 3 bases and V 0 bases, and 0 bases lay outside the gene matches. Germline V gives CDR1 SGHTA, CDR2 FQGTGA. CDR3 DNA: TGTGCCAGCAGCTTAACAGCGGGGGGGACAGATACGCAGTATTTT. It translates to CASSLTAGGTDTQYF.

V gene TRBV10-3 combines with J gene TRBJ1-3; maybe TRBD1 (5 bases). V was shortened by 3 bases and J by 0 bases, with 12 bases between the two germline ends. Germline CDR1 reads ENHRY; CDR2 reads SYGVKD. The length of the CDR3 is 16 residues. The CDR3 region is CAISDGGGPSGNTIYF. As DNA, the CDR3 is TGTGCCATCAGTGATGGGGGGGGTCCCTCTGGAAACACCATATATTTT.

This chain joins TRBV7-2 and TRBJ1-2, with D unresolved. Germline CDR1 SGHTA, CDR2 FQGNSA. The CDR3 has 14 amino acids. The V and J ends lost 1 base and 0 bases respectively, with 6 bases between them. This CDR3 is CASSLDGTNYGYTF. CDR3 nucleotides: TGTGCCAGCAGCTTAGACGGGACTAACTATGGCTACACCTTC. Full variable domain (remainder filled in from reference TRBV7-2 and TRBJ1-2): GAGVSQSPSNKVTEKGKDVELRCDPISGHTALYWYRQSLGQGLEFLIYFQGNSAPDKSGLPSDRFSAERTGGSVSTLTIQRTQQEDSAVYLCASSLDGTNYGYTFGSGTRLTVV.

A few counts support this clone. The CDR3 DNA follows: TGTGCCAGCAGCTTTTCCCCATCAGATACGCAGTATTTT. Amino acids: CASSFSPSDTQYF. The chain carries TRBV7-3 and TRBJ2-3; D uncertain. Trimming removed 3 bases at V and 4 bases at J, with 8 bases between. Germline V CDR1 and CDR2: SGHTA, FQGTGA. There are 13 residues in the CDR3.

V gene TRBV27 combines with J gene TRBJ1-5; possible D gene TRBD1, 6 bases. This CDR3 has 14 amino acids. V was cut by 2 bases and J by 7 bases, with 12 bases left in between. CDR1 and CDR2 from the germline V gene are MNHEY and SMNVEV (reference sequence). This chain's CDR3 is CASSLSGGRQPQHF. In DNA, the CDR3 is TGTGCCAGCAGTTTAAGCGGGGGGCGACAGCCCCAGCATTTT.

CDR3 loop: CTSSLTKDRGRIFRNQPQHF. The CDR3 DNA sequence: TGCACCAGCAGCCTAACGAAGGACAGGGGGCGAATTTTTAGAAATCAGCCCCAGCATTTT. J is TRBJ1-5 and V is TRBV1; the DNA was not used to check the table's D call, TRBD1. TRBV1 is a recognized pseudogene. This CDR3 has 20 residues.

The CDR3 protein is CASSASSGGGQETQYF. CDR3 nucleotide sequence: TGTGCCAGCAGCGCCTCTAGCGGGGGGGGGCAAGAGACCCAGTACTTC. V and J are TRBV9 and TRBJ2-5, with 12 bases lining up with TRBD2. The length of the CDR3 is 16 residues. Trimming took 3 bases from V and 2 from J; bases not matched to a gene: 5. The V gene's germline CDR1 is SGDLS and CDR2 YYNGEE.

This chain connects TRBV10-3 to TRBJ1-6; 9 positions agree with TRBD1. After removal of 5 bases from V and 7 bases from J, the junction contained 3 bases not matched to a gene. This CDR3 has 14 amino acids. Germline lookup yields CDR1 ENHRY and CDR2 SYGVKD. The CDR3 region is CAISPTGGNSPLHF. CDR3 in DNA: TGTGCCATCAGTCCGACAGGGGGGAATTCACCCCTCCACTTT.

This chain uses TRBV6-5 with TRBJ1-1; the match to TRBD1 covers 9 bases. Germline CDR1 and CDR2: MNHEY and SVGAGI. There are 11 residues in the CDR3. V gave up 7 bases and J gave up 10 bases; unmatched junction bases: 4. Here the CDR3 reads CASKSGQGAFF. CDR3 nucleotides: TGTGCCAGCAAATCGGGACAGGGAGCTTTCTTT.

The rearrangement uses TRBV5-5 and TRBJ2-4, with a tentative D call TRBD2 (6 bases). The CDR3 runs to 14 residues. V lost 0 bases and J 5 bases, leaving 9 bases between the germline ends. Looked up from germline, CDR1 is SGHKS and CDR2 is YYEKEE (reference sequence). The CDR3 nucleotides are TGTGCCAGCAGCTTGGTATCGGGGGAAAACATTCAGTACTTC. Its translation is CASSLVSGENIQYF.

The chain uses TRBV5-6 and TRBJ2-1; 10 positions agree with TRBD2. This CDR3 region has 15 residues. The germline V gene encodes CDR1 SGHDT and CDR2 YYEEEE. The J segment lost 9 bases and the V segment lost 0 bases, leaving 6 bases of the junction unmatched. The CDR3 DNA sequence: TGTGCCAGCAGCTTGGTAGCGGGGGGCCGCGGTGAGCAGTTCTTC. This codes for CASSLVAGGRGEQFF. Supplemented by reference TRBV5-6 and TRBJ2-1, the full variable domain reads DAGVTQSPTHLIKTRGQQVTLRCSPKSGHDTVSWYQQALGQGPQFIFQYYEEEERQRGNFPDRFSGHQFPNYSSELNVNALLLGDSALYLCASSLVAGGRGEQFFGPGTRLTVL.

The chain uses TRBV11-3 and TRBJ2-5; D remains unclear. The CDR3 is 15 amino acids. Germline assignment: CDR1 SGHNT and CDR2 YENEEA. The V end was cut by 1 base, the J end by 5 bases, with 14 bases between. CDR3 protein: CASSLGSRPQETQYF. CDR3 sequence (DNA): TGTGCCAGCAGCTTAGGTAGCAGACCCCAGGAGACCCAGTACTTC.

The gene calls are TRBV30 and TRBJ1-2; 7 positions agree with TRBD1. The CDR3 is 14 residues long. CDR1 and CDR2 from the germline V gene are GTSNPN and SVGIG (reference sequence). With 2 bases clipped from V and 4 bases from J, the junction kept 7 bases outside the gene matches. This CDR3 is CAWSRPGQPYGYTF. For the CDR3, the DNA is TGTGCCTGGAGTAGGCCGGGACAGCCCTATGGCTACACCTTC.

This clone was seen just once. This chain connects TRBV29-1 to TRBJ2-1; no clear D. Germline CDR1 SQVTM, CDR2 ANQGSEA. Deletions cut 3 bases from V and 0 bases from J, with 6 bases between. This CDR3 has 13 amino acids. CDR3 in amino acids: CSVDRISYNEQFF. The CDR3 bases are TGCAGCGTTGACCGTATCTCCTACAATGAGCAGTTCTTC.

This chain joins TRBV21-1 and TRBJ1-5; the DNA was not compared with TRBD1, the D call given in the table. TRBV21-1 is shown as a pseudogene. The CDR3 extends over 16 amino acids. CDR3 residues: CASSRGRGLGNQPQHF. CDR3 bases: TGTGCCAGCAGCAGAGGCAGGGGGTTGGGCAATCAGCCCCAGCATTTT.